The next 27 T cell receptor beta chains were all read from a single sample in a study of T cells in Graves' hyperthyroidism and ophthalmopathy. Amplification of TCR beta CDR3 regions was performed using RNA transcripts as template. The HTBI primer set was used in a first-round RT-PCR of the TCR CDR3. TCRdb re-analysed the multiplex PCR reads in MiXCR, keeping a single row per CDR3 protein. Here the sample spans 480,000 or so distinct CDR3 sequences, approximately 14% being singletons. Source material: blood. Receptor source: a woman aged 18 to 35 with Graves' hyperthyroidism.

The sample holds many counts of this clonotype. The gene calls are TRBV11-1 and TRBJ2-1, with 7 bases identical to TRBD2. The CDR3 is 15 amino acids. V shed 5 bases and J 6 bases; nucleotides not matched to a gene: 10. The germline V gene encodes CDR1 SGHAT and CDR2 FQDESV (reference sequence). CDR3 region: CASSTAGGSRNEQFF. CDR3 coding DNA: TGTGCCAGCAGCACCGCGGGCGGGAGTCGCAATGAGCAGTTCTTC. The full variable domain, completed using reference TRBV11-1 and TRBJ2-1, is EAEVAQSPRYKITEKSQAVAFWCDPISGHATLYWYRQILGQGPELLVQFQDESVVDDSQLPKDRFSAERLKGVDSTLKIQPAELGDSAMYLCASSTAGGSRNEQFFGPGTRLTVL.

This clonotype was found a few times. The CDR3 bases are TGTGCCAGCAGCGCGGGACATCTCGATGAGCAGTTCTTC. Its translation: CASSAGHLDEQFF. The chain links TRBV11-2 to TRBJ2-1, with D possibly called TRBD1 or TRBD2 (6 bases each). V gave up 5 bases and J gave up 8 bases, with 13 bases separating them. CDR1 and CDR2 from the germline V gene are SGHAT and FQNNGV. The CDR3 has 13 residues.

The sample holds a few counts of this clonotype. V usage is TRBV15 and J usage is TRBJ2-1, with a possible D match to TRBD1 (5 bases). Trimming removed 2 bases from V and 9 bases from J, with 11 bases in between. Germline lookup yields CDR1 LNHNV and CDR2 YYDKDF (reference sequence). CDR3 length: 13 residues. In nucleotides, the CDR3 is TGTGCCACCAGCAGATTTAGGGGCTCTGAGCAGTTCTTC. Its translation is CATSRFRGSEQFF.

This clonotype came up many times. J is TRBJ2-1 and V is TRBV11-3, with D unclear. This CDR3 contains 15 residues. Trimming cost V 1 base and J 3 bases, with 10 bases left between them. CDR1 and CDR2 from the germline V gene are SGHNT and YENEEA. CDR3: CASSLVGRVYNEQFF. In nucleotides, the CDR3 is TGTGCCAGCAGCTTAGTCGGAAGGGTCTACAATGAGCAGTTCTTC. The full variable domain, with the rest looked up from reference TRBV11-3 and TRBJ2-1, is EAGVVQSPRYKIIEKKQPVAFWCNPISGHNTLYWYLQNLGQGPELLIRYENEEAVDDSQLPKDRFSAERLKGVDSTLKIQPAELGDSAVYLCASSLVGRVYNEQFFGPGTRLTVL.

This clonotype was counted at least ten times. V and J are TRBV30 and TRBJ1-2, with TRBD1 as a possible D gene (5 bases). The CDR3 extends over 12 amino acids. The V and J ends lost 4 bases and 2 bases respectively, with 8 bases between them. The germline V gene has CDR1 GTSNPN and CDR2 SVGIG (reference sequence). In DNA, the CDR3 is TGTGCCTGGAAGGGGACGAACTATGGCTACACCTTC. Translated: CAWKGTNYGYTF. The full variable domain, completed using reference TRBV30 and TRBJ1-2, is SQTIHQWPATLVQPVGSPLSLECTVEGTSNPNLYWYRQAAGRGLQLLFYSVGIGQISSEVPQNLSASRPQDRQFILSSKKLLLSDSGFYLCAWKGTNYGYTFGSGTRLTVV.

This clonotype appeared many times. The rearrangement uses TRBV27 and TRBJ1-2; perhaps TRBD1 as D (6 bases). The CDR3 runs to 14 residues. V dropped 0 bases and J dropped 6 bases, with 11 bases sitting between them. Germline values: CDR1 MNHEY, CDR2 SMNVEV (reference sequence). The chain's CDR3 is CASSLSAQGNGYTF. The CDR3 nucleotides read TGTGCCAGCAGTTTATCGGCACAGGGAAATGGCTACACCTTC.

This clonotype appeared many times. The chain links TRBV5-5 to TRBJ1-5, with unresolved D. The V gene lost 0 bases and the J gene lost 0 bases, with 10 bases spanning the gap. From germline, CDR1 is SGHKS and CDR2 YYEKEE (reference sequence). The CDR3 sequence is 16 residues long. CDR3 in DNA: TGTGCCAGCAGCTTGGAATCAATCCATAGCAATCAGCCCCAGCATTTT. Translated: CASSLESIHSNQPQHF.

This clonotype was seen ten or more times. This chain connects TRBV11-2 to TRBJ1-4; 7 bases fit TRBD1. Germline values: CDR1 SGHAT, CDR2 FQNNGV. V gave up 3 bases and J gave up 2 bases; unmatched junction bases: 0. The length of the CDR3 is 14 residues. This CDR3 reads CASSFRGTNEKLFF. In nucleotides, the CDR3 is TGTGCCAGCAGCTTCAGGGGGACTAATGAAAAACTGTTTTTT.

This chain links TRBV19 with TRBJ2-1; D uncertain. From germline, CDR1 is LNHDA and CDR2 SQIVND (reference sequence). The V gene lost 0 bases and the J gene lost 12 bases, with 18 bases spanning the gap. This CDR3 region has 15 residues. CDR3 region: CASSIDLTTARTQFF. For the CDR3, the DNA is TGTGCCAGTAGTATAGATTTGACCACAGCAAGGACGCAGTTCTTC.

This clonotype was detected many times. Here the CDR3 DNA reads TGTGCCAGCAGACCCTTTATGGGACCCTACGAGCAGTACTTC. Translated: CASRPFMGPYEQYF. This chain links TRBV27 with TRBJ2-7; D may correspond to TRBD1 or TRBD2 (5 bases each). This CDR3 has 14 amino acids. V dropped 6 bases and J dropped 2 bases, with 14 bases sitting between them. The V gene's germline CDR1 is MNHEY and CDR2 SMNVEV (reference sequence).

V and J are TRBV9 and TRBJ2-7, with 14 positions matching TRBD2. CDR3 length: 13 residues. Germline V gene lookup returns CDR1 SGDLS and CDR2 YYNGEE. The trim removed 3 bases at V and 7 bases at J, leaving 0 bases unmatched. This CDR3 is CASSGLAGGEQYF. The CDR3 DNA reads TGTGCCAGCAGCGGACTAGCGGGAGGGGAGCAGTACTTC.

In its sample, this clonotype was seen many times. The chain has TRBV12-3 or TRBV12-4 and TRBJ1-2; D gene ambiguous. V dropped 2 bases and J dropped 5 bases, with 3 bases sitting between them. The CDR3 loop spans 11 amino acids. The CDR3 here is CASSLTYGYTF. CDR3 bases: TGTGCCAGCAGTTTAACTTATGGCTACACCTTC.

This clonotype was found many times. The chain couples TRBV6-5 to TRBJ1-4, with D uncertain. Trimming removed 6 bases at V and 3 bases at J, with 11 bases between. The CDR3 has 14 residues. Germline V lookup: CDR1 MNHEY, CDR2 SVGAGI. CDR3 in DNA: TGTGCCAGCAGCCCGTGGATGCCTAATGAAAAACTGTTTTTT. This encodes CASSPWMPNEKLFF.

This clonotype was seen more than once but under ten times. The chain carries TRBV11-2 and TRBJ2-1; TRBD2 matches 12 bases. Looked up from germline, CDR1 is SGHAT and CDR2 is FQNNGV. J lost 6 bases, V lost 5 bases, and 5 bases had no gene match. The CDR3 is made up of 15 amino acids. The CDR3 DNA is TGTGCCAGCAGCAGGGGACTAGCGGGCCCCAATGAGCAGTTCTTC. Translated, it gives CASSRGLAGPNEQFF. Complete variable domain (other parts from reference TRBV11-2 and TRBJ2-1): EAGVAQSPRYKIIEKRQSVAFWCNPISGHATLYWYQQILGQGPKLLIQFQNNGVVDDSQLPKDRFSAERLKGVDSTLKIQPAKLEDSAVYLCASSRGLAGPNEQFFGPGTRLTVL.

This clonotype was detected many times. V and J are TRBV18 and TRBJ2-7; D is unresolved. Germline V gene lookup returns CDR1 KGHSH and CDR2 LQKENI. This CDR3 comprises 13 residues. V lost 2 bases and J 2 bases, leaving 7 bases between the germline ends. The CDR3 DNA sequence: TGTGCCAGCTCACCAGGAGAAGCCTACGAGCAGTACGTC. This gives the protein CASSPGEAYEQYV.

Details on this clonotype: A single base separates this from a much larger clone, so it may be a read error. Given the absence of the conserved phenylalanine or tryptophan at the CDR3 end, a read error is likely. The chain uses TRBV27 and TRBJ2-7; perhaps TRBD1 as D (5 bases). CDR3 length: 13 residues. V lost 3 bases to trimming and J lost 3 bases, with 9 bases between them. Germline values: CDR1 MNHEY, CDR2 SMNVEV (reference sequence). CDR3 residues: CASSLAGNYEQYL. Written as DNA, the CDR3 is TGTGCCAGCAGTTTGGCAGGGAACTACGAGCAGTACCTC.

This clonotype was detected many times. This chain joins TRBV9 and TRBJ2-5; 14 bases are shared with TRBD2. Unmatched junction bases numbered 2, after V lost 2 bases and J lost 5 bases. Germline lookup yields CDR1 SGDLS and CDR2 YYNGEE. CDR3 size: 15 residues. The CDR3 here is CASSVTSGRAETQYF. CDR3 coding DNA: TGTGCCAGCAGCGTGACTAGCGGGAGGGCTGAGACCCAGTACTTC.

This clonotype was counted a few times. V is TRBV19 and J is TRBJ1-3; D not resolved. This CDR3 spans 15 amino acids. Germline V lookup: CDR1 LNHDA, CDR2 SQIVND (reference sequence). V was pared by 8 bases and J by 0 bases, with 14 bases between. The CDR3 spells CASHGWVRSGNTIYF. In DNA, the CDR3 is TGTGCCAGTCACGGGTGGGTACGCTCTGGAAACACCATATATTTT.

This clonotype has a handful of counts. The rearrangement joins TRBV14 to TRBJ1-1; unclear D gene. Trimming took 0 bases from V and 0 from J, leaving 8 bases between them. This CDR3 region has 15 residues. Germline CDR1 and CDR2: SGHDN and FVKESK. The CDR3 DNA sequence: TGTGCCAGCAGCCAAGAGCCGGGTATGAACACTGAAGCTTTCTTT. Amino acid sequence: CASSQEPGMNTEAFF.

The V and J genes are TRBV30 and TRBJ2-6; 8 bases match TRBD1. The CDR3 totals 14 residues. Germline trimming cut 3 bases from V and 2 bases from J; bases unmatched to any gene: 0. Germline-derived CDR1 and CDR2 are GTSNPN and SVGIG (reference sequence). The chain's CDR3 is CAWRTGAGANVLTF. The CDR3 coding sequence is TGTGCCTGGAGGACAGGGGCTGGGGCCAACGTCCTGACTTTC.

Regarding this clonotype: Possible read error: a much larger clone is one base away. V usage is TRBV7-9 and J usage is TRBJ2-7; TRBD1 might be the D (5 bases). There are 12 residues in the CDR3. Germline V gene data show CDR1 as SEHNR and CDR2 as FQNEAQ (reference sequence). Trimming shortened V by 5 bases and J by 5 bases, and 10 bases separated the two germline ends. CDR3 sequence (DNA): TGTGCCAGCAGCGAAGGGGCGCACGAGCAGTACTTC. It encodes CASSEGAHEQYF.

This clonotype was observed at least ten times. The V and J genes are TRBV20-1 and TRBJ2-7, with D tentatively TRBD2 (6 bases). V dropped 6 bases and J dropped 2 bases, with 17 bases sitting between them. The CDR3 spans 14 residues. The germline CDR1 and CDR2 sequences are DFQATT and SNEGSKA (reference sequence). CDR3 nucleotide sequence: TGCAGTGCCAGACCAGGTAGCGGAACCTACGAGCAGTACTTC. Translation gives CSARPGSGTYEQYF.

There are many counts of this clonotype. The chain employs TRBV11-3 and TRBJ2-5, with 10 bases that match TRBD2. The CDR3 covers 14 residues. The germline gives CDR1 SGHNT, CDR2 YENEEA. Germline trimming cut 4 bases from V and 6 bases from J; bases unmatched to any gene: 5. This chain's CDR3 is CASSSSGSFKTQYF. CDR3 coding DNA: TGTGCCAGCAGCTCTAGCGGGAGTTTCAAGACCCAGTACTTC.

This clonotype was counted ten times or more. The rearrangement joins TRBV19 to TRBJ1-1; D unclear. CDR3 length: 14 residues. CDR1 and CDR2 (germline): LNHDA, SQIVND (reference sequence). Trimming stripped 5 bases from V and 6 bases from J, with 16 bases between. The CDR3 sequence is CASSGLFGRAEAFF. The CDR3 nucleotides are TGTGCCAGTAGTGGTCTCTTCGGGAGGGCTGAAGCTTTCTTT. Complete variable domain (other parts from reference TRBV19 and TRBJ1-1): DGGITQSPKYLFRKEGQNVTLSCEQNLNHDAMYWYRQDPGQGLRLIYYSQIVNDFQKGDIAEGYSVSREKKESFPLTVTSAQKNPTAFYLCASSGLFGRAEAFFGQGTRLTVV.

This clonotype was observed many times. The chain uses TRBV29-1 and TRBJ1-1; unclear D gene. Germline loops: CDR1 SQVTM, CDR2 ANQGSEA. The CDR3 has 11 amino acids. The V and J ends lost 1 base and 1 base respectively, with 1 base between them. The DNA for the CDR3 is TGCAGCGTTGAAGGGAACACTGAAGCTTTCTTT. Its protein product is CSVEGNTEAFF.

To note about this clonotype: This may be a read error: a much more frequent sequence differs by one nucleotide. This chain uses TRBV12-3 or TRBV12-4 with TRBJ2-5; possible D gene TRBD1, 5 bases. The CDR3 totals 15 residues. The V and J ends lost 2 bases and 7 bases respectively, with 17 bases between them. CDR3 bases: TGTGCCAGCAGTTTAAGGGGAACAGCCCTGGGGACCCAGTACTTC. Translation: CASSLRGTALGTQYF.

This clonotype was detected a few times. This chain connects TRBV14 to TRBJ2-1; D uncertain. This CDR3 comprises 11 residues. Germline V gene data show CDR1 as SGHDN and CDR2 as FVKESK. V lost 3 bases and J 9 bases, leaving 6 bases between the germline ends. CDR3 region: CASSQRREQFF. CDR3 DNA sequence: TGTGCCAGCAGCCAGAGGCGTGAGCAGTTCTTC.